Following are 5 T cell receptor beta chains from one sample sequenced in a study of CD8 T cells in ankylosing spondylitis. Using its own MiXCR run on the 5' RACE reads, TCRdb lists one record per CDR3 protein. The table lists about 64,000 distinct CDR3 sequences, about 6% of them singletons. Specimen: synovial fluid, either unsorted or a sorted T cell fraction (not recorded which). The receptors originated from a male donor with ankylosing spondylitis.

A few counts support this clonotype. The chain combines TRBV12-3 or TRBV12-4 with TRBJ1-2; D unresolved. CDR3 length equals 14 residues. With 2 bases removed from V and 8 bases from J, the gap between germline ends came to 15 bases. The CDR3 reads CASSLLRASEGYTF. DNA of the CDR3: TGTGCCAGCAGTTTACTTAGGGCCTCGGAGGGCTACACCTTC.

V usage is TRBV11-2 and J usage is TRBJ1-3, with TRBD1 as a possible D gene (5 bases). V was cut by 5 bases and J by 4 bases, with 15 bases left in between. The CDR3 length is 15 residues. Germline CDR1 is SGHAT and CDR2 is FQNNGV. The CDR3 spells CASSQTRTTGNTIYF. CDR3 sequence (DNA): TGTGCCAGCAGCCAAACAAGGACAACAGGAAACACCATATATTTT. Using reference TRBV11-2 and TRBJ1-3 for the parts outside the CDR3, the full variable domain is EAGVAQSPRYKIIEKRQSVAFWCNPISGHATLYWYQQILGQGPKLLIQFQNNGVVDDSQLPKDRFSAERLKGVDSTLKIQPAKLEDSAVYLCASSQTRTTGNTIYFGEGSWLTVV.

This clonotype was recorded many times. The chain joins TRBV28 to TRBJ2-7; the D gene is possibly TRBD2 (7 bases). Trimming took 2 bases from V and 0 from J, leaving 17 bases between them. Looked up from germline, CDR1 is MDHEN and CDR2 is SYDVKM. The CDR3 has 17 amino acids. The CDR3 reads CASSLRGGRRISYEQYF. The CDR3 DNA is TGTGCCAGCAGTTTAAGGGGGGGCCGCCGTATCTCCTACGAGCAGTACTTC.

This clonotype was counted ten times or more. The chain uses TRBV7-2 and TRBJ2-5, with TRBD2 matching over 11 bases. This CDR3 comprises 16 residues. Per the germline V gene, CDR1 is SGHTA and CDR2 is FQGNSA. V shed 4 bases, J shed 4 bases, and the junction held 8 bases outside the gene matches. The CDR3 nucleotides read TGTGCCAGCAGCTCCCTGGGGCTAGCGGGAGGAGAGACCCAGTACTTC. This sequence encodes CASSSLGLAGGETQYF.

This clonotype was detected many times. The CDR3 protein is CASLRRGLLNTGELFF. CDR3 coding DNA: TGTGCCAGCCTCCGTCGTGGGCTACTTAACACCGGGGAGCTGTTTTTT. The rearrangement links TRBV27 to TRBJ2-2; D not resolved. The V gene's germline CDR1 is MNHEY and CDR2 SMNVEV (reference sequence). The CDR3 is made up of 16 amino acids. V was clipped by 8 bases and J by 2 bases, with 18 bases between them.